Described below is a single T cell receptor beta chain sequence and its context. This clone has just a few counts. Its antigen specificity is not known. The record has no base qualities; no much larger clone is one base away. The cohort was made up of several hundred healthy bone marrow donors. Cohort members were all nominally healthy when sampled, although unrecorded immune exposures were likely present. The donor was CMV seropositive and was included in the group of 250 to 350 seropositive cohort members. Each donor provided a peripheral blood sample, and peripheral blood mononuclear cells were used for TCR beta sequencing. Genomic DNA extraction from the blood cell samples was performed with the Qiagen DNeasy Blood Extraction Kit. V is cut by 2 bases and J by 3 bases, and the space between the germline ends is 5 bases. The germline V gene encodes CDR1 GTSNPN and CDR2 SVGIG (reference sequence). Including the terminal cysteine and phenylalanine, the CDR3 comprises 11 residues. The entry retains the CDR3 DNA only, 33 bases that are in frame from base 1.

This sample was taken from a study of cytomegalovirus exposure and HLA in healthy donors (dated by TCRdb to 2017 to 2019). Study-level background: An earlier analysis of some 600 of the donors reported 250 to 350 Gb of sequence data and 95 million to 130 million unique TCR beta sequences obtained from approximately 180 million T cells. An early release that covered some 630 HLA-typed donors contained 250 to 350 gigabases of sequencing data and tens of millions of unique TCR sequences. The genetic ancestry cluster associated with self-reported Caucasian donors included about 84% of the roughly 410 genotyped donors. The aim of the study was to test whether cataloging public T cell receptors could identify signatures of past pathogen exposure. The study profiled the T cell repertoires of 500 to 800 subjects by immunosequencing and related them to cytomegalovirus serostatus. A separate validation cohort of approximately 130 different subjects was used in addition to the approximately 670-subject first cohort. To predict cytomegalovirus infection status, the study combined high-throughput TCR immunosequencing, statistical association of individual TCRs with disease status, and machine learning. A later analysis re-analyzed previously published TCR beta repertoires from hundreds of donors and added high-resolution HLA genotyping to study TCR occurrence patterns. The later analysis used no new phenotypic data to find candidate immune exposures, relying instead on TCR beta sequences and their occurrence across donors. An earlier analysis of about 600 of the donors used high-throughput TCR beta sequencing to judge whether each TCR beta V gene segment behaved as functional or pseudogenic. Donor age, sex, ethnicity and CMV serostatus were compiled together with the repertoire data. A later genetic analysis used genome-wide SNP genotypes for about three fifths of the 666 donors, treating that subset as a discovery cohort. All discovery cohort repertoires had been generated using a single sequencing platform. HLA typing covered class I and class II loci at four-digit resolution. The number of typed donors differed by locus: about 620-630 for A, B, C, DRB1 and DQB1; about 520 for DQA1; over 600 for DPA1; and some 430 for DPB1. Four or five DR-DQ haplotypes were treated as single units for association and clustering because of strong linkage in the cohort. Among about 410 genotyped donors of the cohort, an average of around 250,000 unique TCR beta nucleotide sequences was sequenced per donor, of which approximately 18% were non-productive. The paper's findings and limits, for the study overall: According to a later analysis, most CMV-associated TCR beta chains appeared to be HLA-restricted, and the HLA associations seemed to be driven largely by CMV exposure. At a false discovery rate of 0.05, a later analysis linked about 17,000 TCR beta sequences to specific HLA alleles. Roughly uniform sequencing depth across donors was assumed in presence/absence analyses, although this assumption may not hold. In this cohort, only TCR beta chains were sequenced, and detectable features were limited by the absence of alpha or paired-chain data. In a later analysis, HLA-associated TCR beta chains were found to be more clonally expanded and to have lower generation probabilities than equally common non-associated chains. Linkage disequilibrium might explain the correlated functional status among segregating V segments, but an unknown experimental factor could not be ruled out. A group of highly shared sequence variants was considered likely to be a technical artifact of the sequencing pipeline. HLA typing was unavailable for some donors at each locus, so association tests used only the typed subset. Several of the top co-occurrence clusters appeared to be linked to parvovirus B19, influenza, CMV and Epstein-Barr virus, according to a later analysis. Most TCR sequences were observed very rarely across donors, whereas some public TCRs were present in many individuals. The classifier was reported to diagnose cytomegalovirus status with high specificity and sensitivity in both the original and validation cohorts. When HLA alleles, especially DR and DQ, strongly co-occurred, attributing TCR associations to individual alleles was difficult. A further reported finding was that TCR beta sequences accurately predicted the HLA-A and HLA-B alleles for most subjects in the first cohort. Broadly in line with IMGT annotations, most TCR beta V segments showed up in productive rearrangements about 90% or about 30% of the time in an earlier analysis of several hundred of the donors. Immune exposure information for the cohort was limited to CMV serostatus. According to a later analysis, TCR association rates differed among HLA loci, with DRB1 alleles showing the most associated TCRs and HLA-C alleles showing the fewest. In the study, 164 TCR beta chains were listed as associated with cytomegalovirus. Because counts were too low, roughly 16 rarely observed V segments, including chromosome 9 orphons, were left out of the earlier analysis of approximately 580 of the donors. A few of the identified cytomegalovirus-associated TCR beta chains were confirmed in vitro to be specific for cytomegalovirus antigens. It was suggested by the authors that the approach could potentially be generalized to other disease states and immunological phenotypes. Because the 87-base-pair reads could not distinguish some IMGT-functional V segments, including TRBV6-2 and TRBV6-3, those segments were excluded. According to a later genetic analysis, donors in an Asian-associated ancestry cluster had fewer N-insertions in productive TCRs than the approximately 630-donor mean. In a later genetic analysis, a missense DCLRE1C variant was associated with V-gene and J-gene trimming of TCR beta chains, and the association was replicated in an independent cohort.

Libraries were constructed by the immunoSEQ multiplex PCR assay. A mixture of 60 forward primers for TCR Vbeta segments and 13 reverse primers for TCR Jbeta segments was used in the multiplex PCR. The CDR3 region of rearranged TCR beta genes was amplified from genomic DNA by a multiplex PCR assay. The amplified TCR beta libraries were sequenced on the Illumina HiSeq System as 87-base-pair reads. Under the source paper's analysis protocol: Across the roughly 670 repertoires, a later analysis counted 80 million or so unique TCR beta chains, around 11 million of which were shared by at least two donors. A nearest-neighbor algorithm error-corrected the raw reads and collapsed the reads into unique sequences, merging closely related sequences to remove PCR and sequencing errors. CDR3 sequences were aligned to IMGT reference sequences to assign V, D and J gene segments. For a sequence to be retained, at least a six-nucleotide match to both a V gene segment and a J gene segment was required. Rearrangements were classified as productive when the CDR3 lacked stop codons and remained in frame with V and J, and all other rearrangements were classified as non-productive. Following IMGT convention, CDR3 was defined as the stretch from the second conserved V-encoded cysteine up to the conserved J-encoded phenylalanine. The earlier analysis of about 530 of the donors excluded any sequence lacking an unambiguous match to a single V gene segment. An earlier analysis of around 600 of the donors classified V segments as functional when productive rearrangements were above 56.7% and as segregating when the standard deviation between donors was above 5%. To diagnose cytomegalovirus status from the catalog of TCR beta chain sequences, a statistical classification framework was built. In a later analysis, V and J genes were assigned by comparing TCR nucleotide sequences against IMGT/GENE-DB human TR gene sequences. In a later analysis, CDR3 sequences and most-parsimonious VDJ recombination scenarios were assigned using the TCRdist pipeline. In a later analysis, each TCR beta chain was defined by its CDR3 amino acid sequence together with its V-gene family, and reads lacking a unique V-gene family were excluded. In a later analysis, 500 to 700 highly shared, low-generation-probability nucleotide sequences were removed to address suspected cross-contamination and a sequencing artifact. For each public chain, a later analysis derived a clonal expansion index from normalized ranks of inferred template counts within each repertoire. In a later analysis, generation probabilities were computed using a VDJ recombination model fitted to out-of-frame rearrangements, and the results were checked against IGoR. In a later analysis, TCR-TCR, TCR-HLA and TCR-CMV co-occurrence was scored with hypergeometric tests, and a repertoire-size bias correction was applied to TCR pairs. To estimate false discovery rates, a later analysis permuted the HLA or CMV assignments 20 times. In a later analysis, co-occurring TCRs were grouped using DBSCAN, with TCRdist sequence similarity added in when clustering inside HLA-allele-positive subsets. Repertoires with fewer than 30,000 or more than 120,000 public chains, plus five repertoires with anomalous nucleotide sharing, were excluded from co-occurrence clustering. Entries here come from immuneACCESS through TCRdb and include only in-frame sequences with V and J called. Some clones fail to appear in such tables; in the studies checked, an unresolved V gene covers under half of the shortfall, and the cause of the remainder is unknown. From that table come the V and J calls and clone size; the DNA was used to work out D and trimming. This sample has about 150,000 clones in its table, and roughly 64% of those were observed once. Approximately 2.9% of the sample is held by the ten biggest clonotypes.

Specimen: PBMCs. The chain was built from TRBV30 and TRBJ2-7; confidence is insufficient to name the D gene. The clonotype originates from a woman aged 25 to 39 in good health and CMV-seropositive. The nucleotides are TGTGCCTGGAGTCTAGTCTACGAGCAGTACTTC. Translation gives CAWSLVYEQYF. The reference TRBV30 and TRBJ2-7 proteins fill in what lies around the CDR3, so the full variable domain reads SQTIHQWPATLVQPVGSPLSLECTVEGTSNPNLYWYRQAAGRGLQLLFYSVGIGQISSEVPQNLSASRPQDRQFILSSKKLLLSDSGFYLCAWSLVYEQYFGPGTRLTVT.